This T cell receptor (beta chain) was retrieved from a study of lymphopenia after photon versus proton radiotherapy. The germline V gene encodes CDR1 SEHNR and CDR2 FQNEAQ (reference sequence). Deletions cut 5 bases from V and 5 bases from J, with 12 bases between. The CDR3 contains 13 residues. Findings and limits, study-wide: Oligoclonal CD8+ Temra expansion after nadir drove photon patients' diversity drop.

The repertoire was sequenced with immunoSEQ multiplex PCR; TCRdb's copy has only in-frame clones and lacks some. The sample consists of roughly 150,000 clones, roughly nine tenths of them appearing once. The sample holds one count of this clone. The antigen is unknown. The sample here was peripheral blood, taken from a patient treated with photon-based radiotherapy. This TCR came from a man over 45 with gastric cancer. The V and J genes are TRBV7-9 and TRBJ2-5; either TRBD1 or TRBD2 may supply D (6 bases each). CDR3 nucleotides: TGTGCCAGCAGCCCCCTCGGGGGCGAGACCCAGTACTTC. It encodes CASSPLGGETQYF.